The rows below give T cell receptor beta chains drawn from one sample of a study of molecular identifiers for immune sequencing clone quantification. TCRdb re-analysed the PCR reads in MiXCR, keeping a single row per CDR3 protein. The repertoire holds about 640,000 distinct CDR3 sequences, with 20% as singletons. The material sequenced was naive CD8+ T cells from blood, with Jurkat cell RNA spiked in. The receptors shown here come from a human donor in good health. Some libraries in this study had Jurkat cell RNA spiked in. The CDR3 runs from the conserved cysteine through the conserved F or W. The order of the fields is J gene, clone size, D gene, V gene, CDR3 protein, CDR3 DNA. A D gene is named only where the DNA matches it firmly. Not all rows give a size; the values are once, few, many and, for expanded clones, a class.

J gene: TRBJ1-2; clone size: many; D gene: .; V gene: TRBV4-3; CDR3 protein: CASSLFVTQANYGYTF; CDR3 DNA: TGCGCCAGCAGCCTATTTGTGACGCAAGCTAACTATGGCTACACCTTC
J gene: TRBJ2-1; clone size: many; D gene: TRBD2; V gene: TRBV9; CDR3 protein: CASSVEGLAGYNEQFF; CDR3 DNA: TGTGCCAGCAGCGTAGAGGGACTAGCGGGCTACAATGAGCAGTTCTTC
J gene: TRBJ2-7; clone size: few; D gene: TRBD1; V gene: TRBV20-1; CDR3 protein: CSAREGTAFPYEQYF; CDR3 DNA: TGCAGTGCTAGAGAAGGGACAGCCTTCCCCTACGAGCAGTACTTC
J gene: TRBJ2-2; clone size: .; D gene: TRBD1; V gene: TRBV5-3; CDR3 protein: CASSLRPTGGITGELFF; CDR3 DNA: TGTGCCAGCAGCTTGCGCCCGACAGGGGGCATCACCGGGGAGCTGTTTTTT
J gene: TRBJ2-7; clone size: .; D gene: .; V gene: TRBV27; CDR3 protein: CASSPGQFSSYEQYF; CDR3 DNA: TGTGCCAGCAGTCCCGGACAGTTCAGCTCCTACGAGCAGTACTTC
J gene: TRBJ2-7; clone size: many; D gene: TRBD1; V gene: TRBV20-1; CDR3 protein: CSARPHRDRGDEQYF; CDR3 DNA: TGCAGTGCTAGACCCCACCGGGACAGGGGCGACGAGCAGTACTTC
J gene: TRBJ2-2; clone size: few; D gene: .; V gene: TRBV11-2; CDR3 protein: CASSQMAGTGELFF; CDR3 DNA: TGTGCCAGCAGCCAAATGGCGGGAACCGGGGAGCTGTTTTTT
J gene: TRBJ2-6; clone size: many; D gene: TRBD1; V gene: TRBV7-9; CDR3 protein: CASSLTRNRGLGANVLTF; CDR3 DNA: TGTGCCAGCAGCTTGACTAGGAACAGGGGGCTGGGGGCCAACGTCCTGACTTTC
J gene: TRBJ2-3; clone size: many; D gene: TRBD2; V gene: TRBV4-1; CDR3 protein: CASSQETGGVGDTQYF; CDR3 DNA: TGCGCCAGCAGCCAAGAGACGGGGGGGGTGGGGGATACGCAGTATTTT
J gene: TRBJ1-1; clone size: many; D gene: .; V gene: TRBV19; CDR3 protein: CASSDTQLWNTEAFF; CDR3 DNA: TGTGCCAGTTCTGATACTCAACTATGGAACACTGAAGCTTTCTTT
J gene: TRBJ2-7; clone size: .; D gene: TRBD1; V gene: TRBV27; CDR3 protein: CASSSTGSIHEQYF; CDR3 DNA: TGTGCCAGCAGTTCGACAGGGTCAATCCACGAGCAGTACTTC
J gene: TRBJ2-7; clone size: many; D gene: TRBD1; V gene: TRBV5-8; CDR3 protein: CASSSGTGAWEQYF; CDR3 DNA: TGTGCCAGCAGTTCCGGGACAGGGGCGTGGGAGCAGTACTTC
J gene: TRBJ1-1; clone size: .; D gene: TRBD1; V gene: TRBV30; CDR3 protein: CAWSVFQGAAEAFF; CDR3 DNA: TGTGCCTGGAGTGTATTCCAGGGGGCCGCTGAAGCTTTCTTT
J gene: TRBJ1-6; clone size: .; D gene: .; V gene: TRBV28; CDR3 protein: CASSPRATYNSPLHF; CDR3 DNA: TGTGCCAGCAGTCCCCGGGCCACCTATAATTCACCCCTCCACTTT
J gene: TRBJ2-5; clone size: many; D gene: .; V gene: TRBV7-9; CDR3 protein: CASSKDYGQETQYF; CDR3 DNA: TGTGCCAGCAGCAAAGACTACGGCCAAGAGACCCAGTACTTC
J gene: TRBJ2-7; clone size: many; D gene: .; V gene: TRBV5-6; CDR3 protein: CASSPGGSLYEQYF; CDR3 DNA: TGTGCCAGCAGCCCGGGCGGCAGCCTGTACGAGCAGTACTTC
J gene: TRBJ1-5; clone size: many; D gene: .; V gene: TRBV12-3/TRBV12-4; CDR3 protein: CASSVVGPHQPQHF; CDR3 DNA: TGTGCCAGCAGTGTTGTGGGGCCCCATCAGCCCCAGCATTTT
J gene: TRBJ2-1; clone size: many; D gene: TRBD2; V gene: TRBV20-1; CDR3 protein: CSARGLADYNEQFF; CDR3 DNA: TGCAGTGCTCGAGGACTAGCGGATTACAATGAGCAGTTCTTC
J gene: TRBJ2-5; clone size: many; D gene: .; V gene: TRBV7-9; CDR3 protein: CASSQDFRTQYF; CDR3 DNA: TGTGCCAGCAGCCAGGACTTTAGGACCCAGTACTTC
J gene: TRBJ2-2; clone size: few; D gene: TRBD2; V gene: TRBV10-1; CDR3 protein: CASSRTSENTGELFF; CDR3 DNA: TGCGCCAGCTCCCGGACTAGCGAGAACACCGGGGAGCTGTTTTTT
J gene: TRBJ2-7; clone size: .; D gene: TRBD1; V gene: TRBV5-6; CDR3 protein: CASSLANRGTGDYEQYF; CDR3 DNA: TGTGCCAGCAGCTTGGCCAATCGTGGGACAGGGGATTACGAGCAGTACTTC
J gene: TRBJ1-4; clone size: many; D gene: .; V gene: TRBV6-6; CDR3 protein: CASSYGGGNEKLFF; CDR3 DNA: TGTGCCAGCAGTTACGGGGGAGGTAATGAAAAACTGTTTTTT
J gene: TRBJ1-2; clone size: .; D gene: TRBD1; V gene: TRBV3-1; CDR3 protein: CASSHSRGGGDYGYTF; CDR3 DNA: TGTGCCAGCAGCCACTCCCGGGGAGGGGGCGACTATGGCTACACCTTC
J gene: TRBJ2-7; clone size: .; D gene: TRBD2; V gene: TRBV27; CDR3 protein: CASRLAQTYEQHF; CDR3 DNA: TGTGCCAGCAGACTAGCGCAGACCTACGAGCAGCACTTC
J gene: TRBJ1-2; clone size: many; D gene: .; V gene: TRBV28; CDR3 protein: CASSLSGVYGYTF; CDR3 DNA: TGTGCCAGCAGTTTATCAGGGGTCTATGGCTACACCTTC
J gene: TRBJ2-7; clone size: few; D gene: .; V gene: TRBV7-9; CDR3 protein: CASGLSEHYEQYF; CDR3 DNA: TGTGCCAGCGGTTTAAGTGAGCACTACGAGCAGTACTTC
J gene: TRBJ1-1; clone size: many; D gene: .; V gene: TRBV29-1; CDR3 protein: CSVVLGGEAFF; CDR3 DNA: TGCAGCGTTGTCTTGGGAGGGGAGGCTTTCTTT
J gene: TRBJ2-2; clone size: many; D gene: .; V gene: TRBV9; CDR3 protein: CASSAHRAPTGELFF; CDR3 DNA: TGTGCCAGCAGCGCCCACAGGGCTCCCACCGGGGAGCTGTTTTTT
J gene: TRBJ1-2; clone size: many; D gene: .; V gene: TRBV9; CDR3 protein: CASSVAGATVGGYTF; CDR3 DNA: TGTGCCAGCAGCGTAGCTGGCGCCACAGTGGGAGGCTACACCTTC
J gene: TRBJ2-2; clone size: many; D gene: .; V gene: TRBV25-1; CDR3 protein: CASSELGTGELFF; CDR3 DNA: TGTGCCAGCAGTGAACTTGGCACCGGGGAGCTGTTTTTT
J gene: TRBJ2-2; clone size: many; D gene: TRBD1; V gene: TRBV12-3/TRBV12-4; CDR3 protein: CASSLPGQFYLPGNTGELFF; CDR3 DNA: TGTGCCAGCAGTCTTCCGGGACAGTTTTACCTGCCAGGGAACACCGGGGAGCTGTTTTTT
J gene: TRBJ2-7; clone size: .; D gene: .; V gene: TRBV28; CDR3 protein: CASSLFQGWAGSYGRYF; CDR3 DNA: TGTGCCAGCAGTTTATTCCAAGGGTGGGCGGGCTCCTACGGGCGGTACTTC
J gene: TRBJ2-3; clone size: .; D gene: TRBD2; V gene: TRBV15; CDR3 protein: CATSRLGLAGYTDTRYF; CDR3 DNA: TGTGCCACCAGCAGGTTGGGACTAGCGGGGTACACAGATACGCGGTATTTT
J gene: TRBJ2-1; clone size: many; D gene: .; V gene: TRBV6-2/TRBV6-3; CDR3 protein: CATTRGAYNEQFF; CDR3 DNA: TGTGCCACCACCAGGGGCGCCTACAATGAGCAGTTCTTC
J gene: TRBJ2-3; clone size: many; D gene: .; V gene: TRBV7-9; CDR3 protein: CASSSSRLGSTDTQYF; CDR3 DNA: TGTGCCAGCAGCTCGTCGCGGCTGGGGAGCACAGATACGCAGTATTTT
J gene: TRBJ1-5; clone size: many; D gene: .; V gene: TRBV4-1; CDR3 protein: CASSQVWGASNQPQHF; CDR3 DNA: TGCGCCAGCAGCCAAGTCTGGGGGGCAAGCAATCAGCCCCAGCATTTT
J gene: TRBJ1-5; clone size: few; D gene: .; V gene: TRBV19; CDR3 protein: CASRNGPYQPQHF; CDR3 DNA: TGTGCCAGTAGAAACGGACCCTATCAGCCCCAGCATTTT
J gene: TRBJ1-2; clone size: many; D gene: .; V gene: TRBV6-6; CDR3 protein: CASSFDRLLNYGYTF; CDR3 DNA: TGTGCCAGCTCTTTCGACAGACTGCTAAACTATGGCTACACCTTC
J gene: TRBJ1-1; clone size: .; D gene: .; V gene: TRBV27; CDR3 protein: CASSLIGFNTEAFF; CDR3 DNA: TGTGCCAGCAGTTTAATCGGGTTCAACACTGAAGCTTTCTTT
J gene: TRBJ1-1; clone size: few; D gene: .; V gene: TRBV28; CDR3 protein: CASSLYDLGTEAFF; CDR3 DNA: TGTGCCAGCAGTTTATATGACCTGGGGACTGAAGCTTTCTTT
J gene: TRBJ2-7; clone size: many; D gene: TRBD1; V gene: TRBV19; CDR3 protein: CASSTRTGVEQYF; CDR3 DNA: TGTGCCAGTAGTACCCGGACAGGGGTCGAGCAGTACTTC
J gene: TRBJ1-1; clone size: many; D gene: .; V gene: TRBV5-1; CDR3 protein: CASSLEPHGVNTEAFF; CDR3 DNA: TGCGCCAGCAGCTTGGAGCCACATGGCGTGAACACTGAAGCTTTCTTT
J gene: TRBJ1-1; clone size: many; D gene: .; V gene: TRBV3-1; CDR3 protein: CASSQAGSAEAFF; CDR3 DNA: TGTGCCAGCAGCCAAGCTGGGTCGGCTGAAGCTTTCTTT
J gene: TRBJ1-2; clone size: many; D gene: .; V gene: TRBV6-5; CDR3 protein: CASSYSPQEGYGYTF; CDR3 DNA: TGTGCCAGCAGTTACTCTCCCCAAGAGGGCTATGGCTACACCTTC
J gene: TRBJ2-3; clone size: .; D gene: TRBD2; V gene: TRBV4-1; CDR3 protein: CASCQFGGSSTDTQYF; CDR3 DNA: TGCGCCAGCTGCCAATTCGGCGGGAGCTCCACAGATACGCAGTATTTT
J gene: TRBJ2-7; clone size: .; D gene: .; V gene: TRBV5-1; CDR3 protein: CASSLAGHVYEQYF; CDR3 DNA: TGCGCCAGCAGCTTGGCGGGACATGTCTACGAGCAGTACTTC
J gene: TRBJ2-7; clone size: few; D gene: .; V gene: TRBV27; CDR3 protein: CASRLHGGSSYEQYF; CDR3 DNA: TGTGCCAGCCGCCTACATGGAGGGAGCTCCTACGAGCAGTACTTC
J gene: TRBJ2-2; clone size: .; D gene: TRBD2; V gene: TRBV6-2/TRBV6-3; CDR3 protein: CASSTTGGYTGELFF; CDR3 DNA: TGTGCCAGCAGTACCACCGGGGGGTACACCGGGGAGCTGTTTTTT
J gene: TRBJ1-2; clone size: many; D gene: .; V gene: TRBV14; CDR3 protein: CASSQVFDQANYGYTF; CDR3 DNA: TGTGCCAGCAGCCAAGTATTCGATCAAGCTAACTATGGCTACACCTTC
J gene: TRBJ2-7; clone size: .; D gene: .; V gene: TRBV5-3; CDR3 protein: CASGLAWGTYEQYF; CDR3 DNA: TGTGCCAGCGGCTTGGCCTGGGGCACCTACGAGCAGTACTTC
J gene: TRBJ2-2; clone size: .; D gene: .; V gene: TRBV4-3; CDR3 protein: CASSRRGGTGELFF; CDR3 DNA: TGCGCCAGCAGCCGACGTGGGGGAACCGGGGAGCTGTTTTTT
J gene: TRBJ2-4; clone size: many; D gene: TRBD2; V gene: TRBV19; CDR3 protein: CGCGGGPLIQYF; CDR3 DNA: TGTGGTTGCGGCGGGGGGCCGTTGATTCAGTACTTC
J gene: TRBJ1-1; clone size: many; D gene: .; V gene: TRBV4-3; CDR3 protein: CASNVWEGNTEAFF; CDR3 DNA: TGCGCCAGCAACGTTTGGGAGGGGAACACTGAAGCTTTCTTT
J gene: TRBJ1-1; clone size: many; D gene: TRBD1; V gene: TRBV14; CDR3 protein: CASSQGGGWLEAFF; CDR3 DNA: TGTGCCAGCAGCCAAGGAGGGGGCTGGCTGGAAGCTTTCTTT